This TCR beta chain was documented in a study of Ad26.COV2.S vaccination and SARS-CoV-2 variants. From germline, CDR1 is KGHSH and CDR2 LQKENI. V lost 7 bases, J lost 0 bases, and 9 bases lay in between. This CDR3 is 13 amino acids long. The treatment: around 19 received Ad26.COV2.S at low or high dose, single or two shots; several received placebo; per-sample allocation not given. Following the first vaccine or placebo injection, samples were taken on day 63. Using immunoSEQ multiplex PCR, the repertoire was profiled, and TCRdb retains in-frame clones only, with some absent. The sample holds approximately 300,000 clones, over 80% seen once.

This specimen was peripheral blood, taken in a trial of Ad26.COV2.S vaccine versus placebo. This TCR came from a person between 18 and 65 years old who received the Ad26.COV2.S COVID-19 vaccine or a placebo. This rearrangement joins TRBV18 to TRBJ1-1, with D perhaps TRBD1 (5 bases). CDR3 coding DNA: TGTGCCAGCTTAGACAGCTTGAACACTGAAGCTTTCTTT. Its translation: CASLDSLNTEAFF.